This paragraph reports one T cell receptor (beta chain). No antigen is known for it. The germline gene is not matched at one end of the junction; a read error may be the cause. The length of the CDR3 is 17 residues. CDR1 and CDR2 (germline): DFQATT, SNEGSKA (reference sequence). Via MiXCR, TCRdb re-called the 5' RACE reads, giving one row per CDR3 protein. The sample has around 490,000 distinct CDR3 sequences; roughly 15% are singletons. This entry comes from a study of identical twins. Study-level points and caveats: Fewer insertions marked abundant cord blood beta clonotypes; young adult naive trended weakly, memory not at all. It was cross-sectional statistical analysis, not following the same donors, that the conclusions relied on. Twins shared beta out-of-frame sequences in excess, but this excess was weaker. Out-of-frame alpha sequences common to twins exhibited an excess of low generation probability.

These data were also reused for a study on yellow fever vaccine responses in identical twins.

Sequencing used CD4+ T cells sorted from blood. This TCR came from a young woman in good health. The chain is built from TRBV20-1 and TRBJ2-1; possibly TRBD1 or TRBD2 for D (5 bases each). CDR3 protein: CCARGREGENSYNEQFF. Written as DNA, the CDR3 is TGCTGTGCTAGAGGGCGAGAAGGGGAGAACTCCTACAATGAGCAGTTCTTC.